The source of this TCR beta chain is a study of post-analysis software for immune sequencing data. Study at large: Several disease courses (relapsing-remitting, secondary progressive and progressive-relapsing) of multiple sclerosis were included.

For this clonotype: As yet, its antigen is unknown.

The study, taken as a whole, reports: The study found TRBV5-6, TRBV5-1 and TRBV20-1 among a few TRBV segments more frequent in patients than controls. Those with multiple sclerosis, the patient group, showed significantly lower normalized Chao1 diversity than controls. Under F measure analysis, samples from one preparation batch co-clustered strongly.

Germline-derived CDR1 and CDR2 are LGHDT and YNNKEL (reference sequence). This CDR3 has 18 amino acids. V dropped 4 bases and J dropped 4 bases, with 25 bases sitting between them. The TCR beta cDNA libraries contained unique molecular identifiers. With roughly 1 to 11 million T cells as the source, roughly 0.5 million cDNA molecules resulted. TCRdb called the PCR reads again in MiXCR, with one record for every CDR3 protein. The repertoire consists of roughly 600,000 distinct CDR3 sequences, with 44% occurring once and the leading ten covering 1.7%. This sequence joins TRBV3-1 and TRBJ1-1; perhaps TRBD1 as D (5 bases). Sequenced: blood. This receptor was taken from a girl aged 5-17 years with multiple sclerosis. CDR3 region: CASSPRWQGLTKGTEAFF. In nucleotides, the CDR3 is TGTGCCAGCAGCCCCCGGTGGCAGGGACTCACAAAGGGCACTGAAGCTTTCTTT.